The 27 T cell receptor beta chains below come from one sample, sequenced in a study of shared clonotypes between healthy human individuals. The data were produced by immunoSEQ multiplex PCR, yet TCRdb's version contains in-frame clones alone and is incomplete. The sample carries about 1 million clones, approximately 70% recorded once. The sequencing input was memory CD4+ T cells sorted from blood. Indicated subset: CD45RA-negative fraction. The source is a man aged 18 to 29 in good health.

The chain joins TRBV5-1 to TRBJ2-3; perhaps TRBD2 as D (7 bases). The CDR3 is 15 residues long. V was trimmed by 2 bases and J by 6 bases, leaving 16 bases between them. The V gene's germline CDR1 is SGHRS and CDR2 YFSETQ. CDR3 in amino acids: CASSFSGGPRDTQYF. CDR3 sequence (DNA): TGCGCCAGCAGCTTCTCCGGGGGGCCTAGGGATACGCAGTATTTT.

The chain uses TRBV7-2 and TRBJ1-6; 12 positions match TRBD1. The germline V gene has CDR1 SGHTA and CDR2 FQGNSA. The CDR3 loop spans 16 amino acids. J was trimmed by 6 bases and V by 1 base; bases with no gene match: 1. Here the CDR3 reads CASSLGDRGLNSPLHF. The CDR3 coding sequence is TGTGCCAGCAGCTTAGGGGACAGGGGGCTTAATTCACCCCTCCACTTT.

This clone has just one count. CDR3 region: CASSPGQGNEQFF. Written as DNA, the CDR3 is TGCGCCAGCAGCCCGGGACAGGGGAATGAGCAGTTCTTC. V usage is TRBV5-1 and J usage is TRBJ2-1, with 10 positions matching TRBD1. Germline-derived CDR1 and CDR2 are SGHRS and YFSETQ. The J segment lost 7 bases and the V segment lost 4 bases, leaving 2 bases of the junction unmatched. The CDR3 spans 13 residues.

The chain combines TRBV5-6 with TRBJ1-5; no firm D call. This CDR3 has 14 amino acids. Between the trimmed V and J ends, which lost 7 bases and 0 bases, there was a span of 11 bases. The V gene's germline CDR1 is SGHDT and CDR2 YYEEEE. As DNA, the CDR3 is TGTGCCAGCGGGAAACAAAATAGCAATCAGCCCCAGCATTTT. This translates into CASGKQNSNQPQHF.

This clone was recorded once. V gene TRBV6-1 combines with J gene TRBJ1-2; no reliable D call. The V end was cut by 2 bases, the J end by 0 bases, with 7 bases between. Germline loops: CDR1 MNHNS, CDR2 SASEGT. The CDR3 covers 14 residues. The CDR3 sequence is CASSETWANYGYTF. The CDR3 DNA sequence: TGTGCCAGCAGTGAAACGTGGGCTAACTATGGCTACACCTTC.

The chain joins TRBV9 to TRBJ1-4; D remains ambiguous. The CDR3 sequence is 16 residues long. Germline V gives CDR1 SGDLS, CDR2 YYNGEE. Trimming took off 0 bases at V and 0 bases at J, with 9 bases between the two ends. The CDR3 region is CASSVAGSTTNEKLFF. The DNA for the CDR3 is TGTGCCAGCAGCGTAGCTGGCAGCACAACTAATGAAAAACTGTTTTTT.

V gene TRBV19 combines with J gene TRBJ2-1; 8 bases map to TRBD2. Germline lookup yields CDR1 LNHDA and CDR2 SQIVND (reference sequence). The length of the CDR3 is 15 residues. V shed 7 bases and J 9 bases; nucleotides not matched to a gene: 14. The chain's CDR3 is CASNVRGANSGEQFF. The CDR3 DNA reads as TGTGCCAGTAATGTGCGGGGGGCGAACTCCGGTGAGCAGTTCTTC.

This rearrangement joins TRBV5-4 to TRBJ1-2, with unresolved D. CDR3 length: 14 amino acids. Germline CDR1 reads SGHNT; CDR2 reads YYREEE (reference sequence). Trimming took off 3 bases at V and 8 bases at J, with 17 bases between the two ends. In DNA form, the CDR3 reads TGTGCCAGCAGCTCTCCGACGGTCTACGAGGGCTACACCTTC. Translation gives CASSSPTVYEGYTF.

The chain is built from TRBV27 and TRBJ2-3; a weak D match, TRBD2 (6 bases). The germline V gene encodes CDR1 MNHEY and CDR2 SMNVEV (reference sequence). This CDR3 spans 16 amino acids. Trimming stripped 8 bases from V and 1 base from J, with 19 bases between. CDR3 in amino acids: CASGPGRATGTDTQYF. CDR3 coding DNA: TGTGCCAGCGGGCCCGGGAGAGCGACGGGCACAGATACGCAGTATTTT.

In DNA form, the CDR3 reads TGTGCCAGCACTCCGGACAGAACCCTGGAGCAGTACTTC. This gives the protein CASTPDRTLEQYF. This chain links TRBV27 with TRBJ2-7; weak D call: TRBD1 (6 bases). CDR1 and CDR2 from the germline V gene are MNHEY and SMNVEV (reference sequence). V was shortened by 7 bases and J by 7 bases, with 17 bases between the two germline ends. CDR3 length: 13 residues.

This chain links TRBV10-3 with TRBJ2-1, with 10 bases fitting TRBD2. CDR3 length equals 15 residues. Germline trimming cut 4 bases from V and 8 bases from J; bases unmatched to any gene: 8. Germline V gene data show CDR1 as ENHRY and CDR2 as SYGVKD. The CDR3: CAISGGAGGLDEQFF. The CDR3 nucleotides are TGTGCCATCAGTGGAGGAGCGGGGGGGCTCGATGAGCAGTTCTTC.

V usage is TRBV11-2 and J usage is TRBJ2-1; 7 bases match TRBD2. V dropped 1 base and J dropped 4; count of bases not matched to a gene: 10. CDR1 and CDR2 from the germline V gene are SGHAT and FQNNGV. The CDR3 totals 17 residues. This CDR3 reads CASSLAGSSSGYNEQFF. The CDR3 DNA follows: TGTGCCAGCAGCTTAGCGGGAAGCTCTAGCGGATACAATGAGCAGTTCTTC.

The V gene is TRBV6-5, the J gene TRBJ2-7; D is possibly TRBD1 (5 bases). Trimming removed 0 bases from V and 2 bases from J, with 11 bases in between. Germline lookup yields CDR1 MNHEY and CDR2 SVGAGI. The CDR3 sequence is 15 residues long. The CDR3 DNA sequence: TGTGCCAGCAGTTACTCCCAGGGTGATACCTACGAGCAGTACTTC. Translated, it gives CASSYSQGDTYEQYF.

J is TRBJ2-7 and V is TRBV11-2, with 8 bases matching TRBD1. This CDR3 comprises 17 residues. The J segment lost 3 bases and the V segment lost 3 bases, leaving 13 bases of the junction unmatched. Per germline, CDR1 SGHAT and CDR2 FQNNGV. The CDR3 here is CASSLQTGARTDYEQYF. In DNA form, the CDR3 reads TGTGCCAGCAGCTTGCAGACAGGGGCCCGAACGGACTACGAGCAGTACTTC. Supplemented by reference TRBV11-2 and TRBJ2-7, the full variable domain reads EAGVAQSPRYKIIEKRQSVAFWCNPISGHATLYWYQQILGQGPKLLIQFQNNGVVDDSQLPKDRFSAERLKGVDSTLKIQPAKLEDSAVYLCASSLQTGARTDYEQYFGPGTRLTVT.

This clone was counted many times. The J gene is TRBJ1-2, the V gene TRBV2; perhaps TRBD1 as D (5 bases). Germline V gives CDR1 SNHLY, CDR2 FYNNEI. The CDR3 covers 13 residues. V gave up 7 bases and J gave up 5 bases, with 14 bases separating them. CDR3 bases: TGTGCCAGCATCGAGGGGACGTTTTATGGCTACACCTTC. Residues: CASIEGTFYGYTF.

V usage is TRBV7-9 and J usage is TRBJ2-5; 12 bases align to TRBD2. CDR3 length: 16 amino acids. With V trimmed by 5 bases and J by 5 bases, 9 bases remained unmatched. CDR1 and CDR2 (germline): SEHNR, FQNEAQ (reference sequence). The CDR3 loop reads CASSTRLAGVGETQYF. The CDR3 bases are TGTGCCAGCAGCACCCGACTAGCGGGAGTAGGGGAGACCCAGTACTTC.

The V and J genes are TRBV28 and TRBJ1-2; possible D gene TRBD1, 6 bases. The V end lost 6 bases, the J end lost 6 bases, and 17 bases lay between the germline ends. The germline gives CDR1 MDHEN, CDR2 SYDVKM. This CDR3 comprises 14 residues. The CDR3 sequence: CASSPGQGWNGYTF. In DNA form, the CDR3 reads TGTGCCAGCAGCCCGGGGCAGGGGTGGAATGGCTACACCTTC.

This chain connects TRBV30 to TRBJ2-5; D remains unclear. The germline V gene encodes CDR1 GTSNPN and CDR2 SVGIG (reference sequence). The CDR3 is 11 amino acids. V lost 4 bases to trimming and J lost 4 bases, with 7 bases between them. The CDR3 DNA sequence: TGTGCCTGGACTGATTCAGAGACCCAGTACTTC. This sequence encodes CAWTDSETQYF.

This clone was detected once. The V and J genes are TRBV5-1 and TRBJ2-2; no clear D gene. The CDR3 sequence is 15 residues long. Germline assignment: CDR1 SGHRS and CDR2 YFSETQ. V lost 0 bases, J lost 4 bases, and 10 bases lay in between. The CDR3 region is CASSLVGESTGELFF. As DNA, the CDR3 is TGCGCCAGCAGCTTGGTAGGCGAGAGCACCGGGGAGCTGTTTTTT.

The chain joins TRBV5-6 to TRBJ2-1, with D unclear. This CDR3 contains 11 residues. In germline, CDR1 is SGHDT, CDR2 YYEEEE. V was shortened by 0 bases and J by 16 bases, with 11 bases between the two germline ends. The CDR3 nucleotides read TGTGCCAGCAGCTTGGACTGGGCTGTATTCTTC. Its protein is CASSLDWAVFF. Using reference TRBV5-6 and TRBJ2-1 for the parts outside the CDR3, the full variable domain is DAGVTQSPTHLIKTRGQQVTLRCSPKSGHDTVSWYQQALGQGPQFIFQYYEEEERQRGNFPDRFSGHQFPNYSSELNVNALLLGDSALYLCASSLDWAVFFGPGTRLTVL.

The chain couples TRBV5-1 to TRBJ2-1; D is tentatively TRBD1 or TRBD2 (6 bases each). Trimming stripped 0 bases from V and 4 bases from J, with 17 bases between. CDR1 SGHRS and CDR2 YFSETQ come from the germline V gene. CDR3 length: 17 amino acids. The CDR3 reads CASSLDIPGAIYNEQFF. The CDR3 DNA is TGCGCCAGCAGCTTGGATATTCCGGGGGCTATTTACAATGAGCAGTTCTTC.

The chain carries TRBV6-5 and TRBJ1-5; D remains unclear. Germline V gene lookup returns CDR1 MNHEY and CDR2 SVGAGI. The CDR3 loop spans 13 amino acids. Trimming stripped 1 base from V and 6 bases from J, with 7 bases between. Here the CDR3 reads CASSYLRGQPQHF. The CDR3 DNA reads TGTGCCAGCAGTTACTTGAGAGGTCAGCCCCAGCATTTT.

The chain combines TRBV7-2 with TRBJ1-5, with D tentatively TRBD1 (5 bases). CDR1 and CDR2 (germline): SGHTA, FQGNSA. V was shortened by 5 bases and J by 7 bases, with 15 bases between the two germline ends. This CDR3 comprises 14 residues. The CDR3 loop reads CASSPKVGGQPQHF. The CDR3 DNA reads TGTGCCAGCAGCCCAAAAGTGGGGGGGCAGCCCCAGCATTTT.

The rearrangement links TRBV19 to TRBJ1-1; 8 nucleotides align to TRBD1. The CDR3 runs to 16 residues. Germline V lookup: CDR1 LNHDA, CDR2 SQIVND (reference sequence). Trimming cost V 5 bases and J 0 bases; bases outside gene matches: 8. CDR3 DNA: TGTGCCAGTAGTCCCGGACAGGGACAGGTGAACACTGAAGCTTTCTTT. Translated, it gives CASSPGQGQVNTEAFF.

This chain connects TRBV30 to TRBJ2-2, with TRBD1 as a possible D gene (5 bases). Trimming removed 4 bases from V and 4 bases from J, with 16 bases in between. Germline values: CDR1 GTSNPN, CDR2 SVGIG (reference sequence). The CDR3 is 15 amino acids. As DNA, the CDR3 is TGTGCCTGGATTCGGCACCAGGGTCGCACCGGGGAGCTGTTTTTT. Its translation is CAWIRHQGRTGELFF.

The sample holds a few counts of this clone. The J gene is TRBJ2-6, the V gene TRBV18, with 11 bases identical to TRBD1. Germline assignment: CDR1 KGHSH and CDR2 LQKENI. Trimming removed 5 bases from V and 4 bases from J; junction bases left unmatched: 4. The CDR3 length is 16 residues. The CDR3 protein is CASSADRGLGANVLTF. DNA for the CDR3: TGTGCCAGCTCAGCGGACAGGGGGCTCGGGGCCAACGTCCTGACTTTC.

The V and J genes are TRBV7-9 and TRBJ1-1; 7 bases line up with TRBD1. Losses at the gene ends were 5 bases for V and 1 base for J; bases not matched to a gene: 4. This CDR3 has 14 amino acids. From germline, CDR1 is SEHNR and CDR2 FQNEAQ (reference sequence). CDR3 nucleotides: TGTGCCAGCAGCAAGGGGGCGGGGAACACTGAAGCTTTCTTT. This codes for CASSKGAGNTEAFF.